These 6 T cell receptor beta chains were all obtained from the same sample, sequenced in a study of regulatory T cells in long-lasting Graves disease. Sample time point: newly diagnosed GD, antithyroid drugs for less than 3 months. There was RNA extracted from PBMCs, and the TCR library was made from it. Arm-PCR of CDR3 regions with iRepertoire HTBI primers generated TCR beta libraries. TCRdb used MiXCR to reprocess the multiplex PCR reads, holding one entry per CDR3 protein. This sample carries roughly 360,000 distinct CDR3 sequences, roughly 10% of them seen once, and the ten largest clones take approximately 20%. These same records also appear under a second study, on T cells in Graves' hyperthyroidism and ophthalmopathy.

Sequenced here: peripheral blood mononuclear cells (PBMCs), sampled at new diagnosis, from a patient treated with antithyroid drugs. All receptors derive from a woman aged 18-29 years with Graves disease.

Concerning this clonotype itself: A read error may explain this, as a much larger clone is one base away. The genes are TRBV28 and TRBJ2-7, with D hard to call. Germline CDR1 reads MDHEN; CDR2 reads SYDVKM. The CDR3 is made up of 12 amino acids. CDR3 residues: CAGSFVTYEQYF. CDR3 in DNA: TGTGCCGGCAGTTTCGTGACCTACGAGCAGTACTTC.

This clonotype has more than one count but fewer than ten. The chain couples TRBV27 to TRBJ1-1; maybe TRBD1 (6 bases). V lost 7 bases to trimming and J lost 4 bases, with 16 bases between them. The CDR3 is 14 residues long. Germline V gene data show CDR1 as MNHEY and CDR2 as SMNVEV (reference sequence). CDR3 residues: CASNPGTPVTEAFF. CDR3 bases: TGTGCCAGCAACCCGGGGACACCAGTCACTGAAGCTTTCTTT.

This clonotype was recorded at least ten times. The V gene is TRBV6-5, the J gene TRBJ1-1; D is ambiguous. Trimming stripped 0 bases from V and 4 bases from J, with 6 bases between. CDR3 size: 13 residues. The germline gives CDR1 MNHEY, CDR2 SVGAGI. CDR3 sequence reads: CASSYSTSTEAFF. The CDR3 region has the DNA TGTGCCAGCAGTTACTCGACGTCCACTGAAGCTTTCTTT.

This chain connects TRBV4-1 to TRBJ2-3, with D possibly being TRBD1 (6 bases). Germline V gives CDR1 MGHRA, CDR2 YSYEKL. Between the trimmed V and J ends, which lost 2 bases and 1 base, there was a span of 13 bases. The CDR3 spans 16 residues. CDR3 amino acids: CASSQFDRFRTDTQYF. The DNA for the CDR3 is TGCGCCAGCAGCCAATTCGACAGGTTCCGCACAGATACGCAGTATTTT.

This clonotype was counted at least ten times. The J gene is TRBJ2-1, the V gene TRBV12-3 or TRBV12-4; 7 nucleotides align to TRBD1. The CDR3 has 15 residues. Trimming removed 5 bases from V and 7 bases from J; junction bases left unmatched: 11. CDR3 sequence (DNA): TGTGCCAGCAGTGACGGACAGGTGGGCTTGAATGAGCAGTTCTTC. Protein: CASSDGQVGLNEQFF.

The rearrangement joins TRBV5-6 to TRBJ2-7; D might be TRBD1 (6 bases). Trimming removed 4 bases at V and 3 bases at J, with 8 bases between. Germline values: CDR1 SGHDT, CDR2 YYEEEE. CDR3 length: 12 amino acids. Here the CDR3 reads CASSPRGYEQYV. CDR3 DNA sequence: TGTGCCAGCAGCCCCAGGGGCTACGAGCAGTACGTC.